A selection of T cell receptor beta chains follows, all from one sample in a study of CD8 T cells in ankylosing spondylitis. Each CDR3 protein gets one entry after TCRdb re-called the 5' RACE reads with MiXCR. The sample contains nearly 250,000 distinct CDR3 sequences, 32% of which appear only once. Sequenced input: blood, either unsorted or a sorted T cell fraction (not recorded which). All receptors derive from a male donor with ankylosing spondylitis or in good health (not recorded which). Both conserved end residues are part of each CDR3. The D gene is left open where the match is weak. Clone size is stated in some rows and not others, as once, few, many or a class when expanded.

v_call,cdr3_length,d_call,j_call,clone_size,cdr3_nt,cdr3_aa
TRBV5-1,14,.,TRBJ2-2,.,TGCGCCAGCAGCCTCCTTGGGATCACCGGGGAGCTGTTTTTT,CASSLLGITGELFF
TRBV6-1,15,TRBD1,TRBJ1-2,many,TGTGCCAGCAGTAGCGGGACAGGGGGGGTGTATGGCTACACCTTC,CASSSGTGGVYGYTF
TRBV6-5,12,TRBD1,TRBJ2-7,few,TGTGCCACCCGACAGGGGGTCTACGAGCAGTACTTC,CATRQGVYEQYF
TRBV5-1,16,TRBD1,TRBJ2-3,.,TGCGCCAGCATCCTTGGACAGGGGGGACCCACAGATACGCAGTATTTT,CASILGQGGPTDTQYF
TRBV3-1,17,TRBD2,TRBJ2-1,.,TGTGCCACCTCCCCACAATCGACAGCGGGGCCGCAGAATGAGCAGTTCTTC,CATSPQSTAGPQNEQFF
TRBV15,13,.,TRBJ2-7,.,TGTGCCACCAGCGGAGAGGACACTCACGAGCAGTACTTC,CATSGEDTHEQYF
TRBV28,12,.,TRBJ2-3,few,TGTGCCAGCAGTTTCTGGTCAGATACGCAGTATTTT,CASSFWSDTQYF
TRBV5-6,17,.,TRBJ2-4,few,TGTGCCAGCAGCTCCGCCCCCGGGACTGCAGCCAAAAACATTCAGTACTTC,CASSSAPGTAAKNIQYF
TRBV27,16,.,TRBJ1-1,.,TGTGCCAGCAGATCCGGTGACAGAGGACCCGGGACTGAAGCTTTCTTT,CASRSGDRGPGTEAFF
TRBV20-1,14,.,TRBJ2-7,few,TGCAGTGCTAGTTTAGCCGGGCCGTACTACGAGCAGTACTTC,CSASLAGPYYEQYF
TRBV7-9,15,.,TRBJ1-2,.,TGTGCCAGCAGCCTGGGGGGGGCGTTTGGTGGTGGCTACACCTTC,CASSLGGAFGGGYTF
TRBV29-1,13,TRBD1,TRBJ1-1,.,TGCAGCGCTGAGCCGGGACAGTGGACTGAAGCTTTCTTT,CSAEPGQWTEAFF
TRBV27,15,.,TRBJ2-5,.,TGTGCCAGCAGTTTACGGGGACATCAGGGAGAGACCCAGTACTTC,CASSLRGHQGETQYF
TRBV30,16,TRBD1,TRBJ2-4,.,TGTGCCTGGAGTGGGAAGACAGGGCTAGCCAAAAACATTCAGTACTTC,CAWSGKTGLAKNIQYF
TRBV20-1,13,.,TRBJ2-7,.,TGCAGTGCACCAAGGGGGGGCAAGCGTGAGCAGTACTTC,CSAPRGGKREQYF
TRBV29-1,13,.,TRBJ2-5,.,TGCAGCGTCCCCGAGGTGGGGAAAGAGACCCAGTACTTC,CSVPEVGKETQYF
TRBV28,13,.,TRBJ1-2,.,TGTGCCAGCAGTCGGGTACGGGACTATGGCTACACCTTC,CASSRVRDYGYTF
TRBV5-1,15,.,TRBJ1-2,.,TGCGCCAGCAGCCCGACGACAGCCAAACACTATGGCTACACCTTC,CASSPTTAKHYGYTF
TRBV29-1,14,.,TRBJ1-4,many,TGCAGCGTTGGGGTTGGGGGACTCAATGAAAAACTGTTTTTT,CSVGVGGLNEKLFF
TRBV7-8,14,TRBD2,TRBJ2-5,.,TGTGCCAGCAGCTTAATGTCTACGGGGGGGACCCAGTACTTC,CASSLMSTGGTQYF
TRBV6-5,12,.,TRBJ1-1,.,TGTGCCAGCAGGCACAGGAGCACTGAAGCTTTCTTT,CASRHRSTEAFF
TRBV7-3,12,.,TRBJ2-7,few,TGTGCCAGCAGCTCTACCCTATACGAGCAGTACTTC,CASSSTLYEQYF
TRBV10-3,12,.,TRBJ1-6,few,TGTGCCACCTGGGGGGGGAATTCACCCCTCCACTTT,CATWGGNSPLHF
TRBV6-1,16,.,TRBJ1-6,few,TGTGCCAGCTGGGTACAGGCGGACTTTTATAATTCACCCCTCCACTTT,CASWVQADFYNSPLHF
TRBV7-8,11,.,TRBJ2-7,.,TGTGCCAGCAGATCCTCGGGTCCCACCTACTTC,CASRSSGPTYF
TRBV5-1,12,.,TRBJ1-5,few,TGTGCCAGCAGTTTAGAGGGTCAGCCCCAGCATTTT,CASSLEGQPQHF
TRBV25-1,15,TRBD1,TRBJ1-5,few,TGTGCCAGCAGATCACAGGGGGCTAGCAATCAGCCCCAGCATTTT,CASRSQGASNQPQHF
TRBV5-6,16,TRBD2,TRBJ2-5,.,TGTGCCAGCAGCTTTAGATTAGCGGGGCGGCCAGAGACCCAGTACTTC,CASSFRLAGRPETQYF
TRBV6-1,14,.,TRBJ1-1,few,TGTGCCAGCCATCGGAGGGGGGGGAACACTGAAGCTTTCTTT,CASHRRGGNTEAFF
TRBV24-1,17,.,TRBJ2-1,.,TGTGCCACCAGTGATTTGCGATCAGGGGCGGGCTACAATGAGCAGTTCTTC,CATSDLRSGAGYNEQFF
TRBV29-1,16,TRBD1,TRBJ2-3,.,TGCAGCGTTGAAGTGGGGACAGGGGATCTCTCAGATACGCAGTATTTT,CSVEVGTGDLSDTQYF
TRBV7-6,14,.,TRBJ2-5,few,TGTGCCAGCAGCCCCGGGACACATCAAGAGACCCAGTACTTC,CASSPGTHQETQYF
TRBV29-1,12,.,TRBJ2-3,.,TGCAGCGTTGAACCGGGGACAGATACGCAGTATTTT,CSVEPGTDTQYF
TRBV12-3/TRBV12-4,15,.,TRBJ1-4,few,TGTGCCAGCAGTACAGAGGGGGGGACGGATGAAAAACTGTTTTTT,CASSTEGGTDEKLFF
TRBV18,16,TRBD1,TRBJ2-1,.,TGTGCCAGCTCACCAACTTGGACAGGGACCTACAATGAGCAGTTCTTC,CASSPTWTGTYNEQFF
TRBV5-6,14,.,TRBJ2-7,.,TGTGCCAGCAGCTTTCGCCAGCTGACCTACGAGCAGTACTTC,CASSFRQLTYEQYF
TRBV7-6,17,.,TRBJ2-3,.,TGTGCCAGCAGCTTAGGGGTCTTGGGTTCGGGCACAGATACGCAGTATTTT,CASSLGVLGSGTDTQYF
TRBV10-3,14,.,TRBJ2-7,few,TGTGCCATCAGTGGTACAGAAGACTCCTACGAGCAGTACTTC,CAISGTEDSYEQYF
TRBV12-3/TRBV12-4,16,TRBD2,TRBJ2-1,.,TGTGCCAGCAGACCTCAGCGGGGGGGCCCCTACAATGAGCAGTTCTTC,CASRPQRGGPYNEQFF
TRBV9,14,.,TRBJ2-7,.,TGTGCCAGCAGCGTAGCCGGAGGATTCTACGAGCAGTACTTC,CASSVAGGFYEQYF
TRBV20-1,15,TRBD1,TRBJ2-1,.,TGCAGTGCTAGTGGGGACAGTGGGTTTTACAATGAGCAGTTCTTC,CSASGDSGFYNEQFF
TRBV5-1,15,.,TRBJ2-2,few,TGCGCCAGCAGCTTTTCCGGGACGAACACCGGGGAGCTGTTTTTT,CASSFSGTNTGELFF
TRBV18,14,.,TRBJ2-1,.,TGTGCCAGCAACCGGGACTCCCTTTCCAATGAGCAGTTCTTC,CASNRDSLSNEQFF
TRBV12-3/TRBV12-4,16,.,TRBJ2-2,.,TGTGCCAGCACTAATCGGAGGGGGGTACTCACCGGGGAGCTGTTTTTT,CASTNRRGVLTGELFF
TRBV7-6,13,.,TRBJ2-2,few,TGTGCCAGCAGGGAGGGGGCTGACGGGGAGCTGTTTTTT,CASREGADGELFF
TRBV15,18,TRBD1,TRBJ2-7,few,TGTGCCACCAGCAGAGATGGGTACAGGGGGCCTTCAGCGGGAGAGCAGTACTTC,CATSRDGYRGPSAGEQYF
TRBV4-2,15,.,TRBJ2-3,.,TGTGCCAGCAGCCCGAGGGACCAACCAACAGATACGCAGTATTTT,CASSPRDQPTDTQYF
TRBV6-1,16,TRBD1,TRBJ2-7,many,TGTGCCAGCAGTCTCACCGGGACAGACAGCTCCTACGAGCAGTACTTC,CASSLTGTDSSYEQYF
TRBV20-1,18,TRBD2,TRBJ2-1,few,TGCAGTGCTAGGCGACAAGATGAGACTAGCAGGTCTTTTTATGAGCAGTTCTTC,CSARRQDETSRSFYEQFF
TRBV21-1,14,.,TRBJ1-6,once,TGTGCCAGCAGCAAGGGACAAGATAATTCACCCCTCCACTTT,CASSKGQDNSPLHF
TRBV10-3,14,.,TRBJ2-2,.,TGTGCCACCAACCAGGGACAGAACACCGGGGAGCTGTTTTTT,CATNQGQNTGELFF
TRBV6-6,13,TRBD1,TRBJ2-7,many,TGTGCCACCCTCGACAGGGTTAACTACGAGCAGTACTTC,CATLDRVNYEQYF
TRBV20-1,15,.,TRBJ2-3,.,TGCAGTGCTAGAGATTTGGAGGGGCATTTGGATACGCAGTATTTT,CSARDLEGHLDTQYF
TRBV10-3,13,.,TRBJ2-3,many,TGTGCCATCAGCATACAGGGTAGAGATACGCAGTATTTT,CAISIQGRDTQYF
TRBV4-1,14,TRBD2,TRBJ2-7,.,TGCGCCAGCAGCCCTGGACTAGTCTCGGGGGAGCAGTACTTC,CASSPGLVSGEQYF